A selection of T cell receptor beta chains follows, all from one sample in a study of response to subunit inactivated influenza vaccine. TCRdb reanalysed the RT-PCR reads using MiXCR and keeps one entry per CDR3 protein. The table records roughly 700,000 distinct CDR3 sequences, approximately 15% of them present only once. Sequencing used PBMCs from blood, obtained around 15 days before vaccination. The receptors shown here come from a man in his forties or fifties who received an inactivated influenza vaccine. The CDR3 runs from the conserved cysteine through the conserved F or W. The D gene is left open where the match is weak. Not all rows give a size; the values are once, few, many and, for expanded clones, a class.

>14|few|TRBV12-3/TRBV12-4|TRBJ2-1|-
TGTGCCAGCAGCGGACCCAGGGGTGTCCATGAGCAGTTCTTC
CASSGPRGVHEQFF
>12|many|TRBV20-1|TRBJ2-2|-
TGCAGTGCAAGAGGGGTCACCGGGGAGCTGTTTTTT
CSARGVTGELFF
>14|few|TRBV4-1|TRBJ2-7|-
TGCGCCAGCAGCCAAGATTTACGGTTGCGCGAGCAGTACTTC
CASSQDLRLREQYF
>13|-|TRBV4-2|TRBJ2-5|-
TGTGCCAGCAGCCAAGACCAGAGCGGGACCCAGTACTTC
CASSQDQSGTQYF
>13|-|TRBV5-5|TRBJ2-7|-
TGTGCCAGCAGCTCGGGACAAGCCGGCGAGCAGTACTTC
CASSSGQAGEQYF
>13|few|TRBV6-6|TRBJ1-3|-
TGTGCCAGCAGTACGGGGGGTGGTGACACCATATATTTT
CASSTGGGDTIYF
>17|few|TRBV4-1|TRBJ1-1|-
TGCGCCAGCAGCCAAGAGGCTATTATTAGGGTTTATACTGAAGCTTTCTTT
CASSQEAIIRVYTEAFF
>14|few|TRBV20-1|TRBJ2-2|-
TGCAGTGCTCCCAATAGGGGATTTCCAGGGGAGCTGTTTTTT
CSAPNRGFPGELFF
>16|-|TRBV11-2|TRBJ1-1|TRBD1
TGTGCCAGCAGCCCAACAGGTGGGACAGGGGTGACTGAAGCTTTCTTT
CASSPTGGTGVTEAFF
>15|-|TRBV3-1|TRBJ2-1|TRBD2
TGTGCCAGCAGCCCTGTAGCGGGAGCCCGGAATGAGCAGTTCTTC
CASSPVAGARNEQFF
>15|-|TRBV4-1|TRBJ1-2|TRBD1
TGCGCCAGCAGCCAAACAGGGGGTAGTAACTATGGCTACACCTTC
CASSQTGGSNYGYTF
>15|-|TRBV24-1|TRBJ2-7|TRBD1
TGTGCCACCAGTGATGCCGGGACAGGGGTTAGAGAGCAGTACTTC
CATSDAGTGVREQYF
>15|-|TRBV7-2|TRBJ2-7|TRBD2
TGTGCCAGCAGCCGAGCTAGCGGGAGTTTCTACGAGCAGTACTTC
CASSRASGSFYEQYF
>16|few|TRBV28|TRBJ2-5|-
TGTGCCAGCAGTTTATTGGGGGCGGGACTCCAAGAGACCCAGTACTTC
CASSLLGAGLQETQYF
>15|-|TRBV5-1|TRBJ2-3|-
TGCGCCAGCAGCCAAAGACAGGGAGGTGCAGATACGCAGTATTTT
CASSQRQGGADTQYF